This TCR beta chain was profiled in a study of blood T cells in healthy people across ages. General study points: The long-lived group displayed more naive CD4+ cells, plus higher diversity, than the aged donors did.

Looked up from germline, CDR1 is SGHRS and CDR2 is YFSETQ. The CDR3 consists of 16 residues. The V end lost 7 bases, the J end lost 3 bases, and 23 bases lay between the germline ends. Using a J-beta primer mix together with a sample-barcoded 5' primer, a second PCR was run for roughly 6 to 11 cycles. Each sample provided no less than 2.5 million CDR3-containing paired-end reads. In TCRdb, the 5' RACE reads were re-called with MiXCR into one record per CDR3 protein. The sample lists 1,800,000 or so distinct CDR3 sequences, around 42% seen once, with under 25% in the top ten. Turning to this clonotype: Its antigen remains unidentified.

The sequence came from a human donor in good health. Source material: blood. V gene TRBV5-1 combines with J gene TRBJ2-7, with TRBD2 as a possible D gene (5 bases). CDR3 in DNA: TGCGCCAGCGGCCCAGGACTGAGTTTTTCCAACTACGAGCAGTACTTC. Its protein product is CASGPGLSFSNYEQYF.